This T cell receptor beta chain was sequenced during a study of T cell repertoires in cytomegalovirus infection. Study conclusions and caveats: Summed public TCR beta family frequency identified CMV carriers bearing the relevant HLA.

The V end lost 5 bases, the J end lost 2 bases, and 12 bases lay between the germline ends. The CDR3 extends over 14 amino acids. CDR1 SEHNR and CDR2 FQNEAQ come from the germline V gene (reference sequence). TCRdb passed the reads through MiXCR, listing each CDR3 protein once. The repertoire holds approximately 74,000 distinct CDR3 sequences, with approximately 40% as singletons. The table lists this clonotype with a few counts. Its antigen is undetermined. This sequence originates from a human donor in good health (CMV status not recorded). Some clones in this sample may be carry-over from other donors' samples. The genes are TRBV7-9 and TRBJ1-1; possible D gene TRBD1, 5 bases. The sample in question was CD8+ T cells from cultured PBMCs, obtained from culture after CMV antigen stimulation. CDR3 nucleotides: TGTGCCAGCAGCACCGGGACGGAAAACACTGAAGCTTTCTTT. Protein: CASSTGTENTEAFF.